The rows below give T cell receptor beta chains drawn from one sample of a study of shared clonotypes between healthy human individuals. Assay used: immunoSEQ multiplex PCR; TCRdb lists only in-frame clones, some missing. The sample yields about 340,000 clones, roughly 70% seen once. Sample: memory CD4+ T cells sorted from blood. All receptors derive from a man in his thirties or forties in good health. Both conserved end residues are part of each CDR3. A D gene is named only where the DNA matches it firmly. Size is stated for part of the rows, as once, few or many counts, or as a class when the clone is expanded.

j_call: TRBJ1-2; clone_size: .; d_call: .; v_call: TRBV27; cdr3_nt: TGTGCCAGCAGCAGGGGCGGCACATCAAACTATGGCTACACCTTC; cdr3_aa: CASSRGGTSNYGYTF
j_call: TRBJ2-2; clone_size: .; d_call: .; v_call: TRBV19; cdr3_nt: TGTGCCAGTAGTCGACAGACGAACACCGGGGAGCTGTTTTTT; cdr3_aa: CASSRQTNTGELFF
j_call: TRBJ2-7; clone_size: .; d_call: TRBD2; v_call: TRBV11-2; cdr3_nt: TGTGCCAGCAGCGTTACTAGCGGGAGTGGTAGCCAAACGCTCTACGAGCAGTACTTC; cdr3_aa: CASSVTSGSGSQTLYEQYF
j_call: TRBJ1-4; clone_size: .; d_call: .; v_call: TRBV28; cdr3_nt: TGTGCCAGCGGCAGGAAGAGGGATGAAAAACTGTTTTTT; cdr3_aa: CASGRKRDEKLFF
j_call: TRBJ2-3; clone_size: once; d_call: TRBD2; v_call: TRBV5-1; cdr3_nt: TGCGCCAGCAGCTTGGCTGGGACTAGCGGGAGCACAGATACGCAGTATTTT; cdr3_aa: CASSLAGTSGSTDTQYF
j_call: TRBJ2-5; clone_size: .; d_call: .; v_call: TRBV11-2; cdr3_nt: TGTGCCAGCAGCCCAGTAGGGGCCGAGACCCAGTACTTC; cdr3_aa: CASSPVGAETQYF
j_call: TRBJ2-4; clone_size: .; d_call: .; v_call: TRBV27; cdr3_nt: TGTGCCAGCAGCGCTCTCGGCCGTGGGGCCAAAAACATTCAGTACTTC; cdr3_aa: CASSALGRGAKNIQYF
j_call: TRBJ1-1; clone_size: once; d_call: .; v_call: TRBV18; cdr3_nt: TGTGCCAGCTCACCCGTCCGGGACACGGACACTGAAGCTTTCTTT; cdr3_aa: CASSPVRDTDTEAFF
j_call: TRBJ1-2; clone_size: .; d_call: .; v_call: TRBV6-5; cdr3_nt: TGTGCCAGCAGTTACACGGGGGGTGGCTATGGCTACACCTTC; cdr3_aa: CASSYTGGGYGYTF
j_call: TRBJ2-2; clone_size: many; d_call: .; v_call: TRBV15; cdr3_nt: TGTGCCACCAGCAGAGATATGGGCGGGGAGCTGTTTTTT; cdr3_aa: CATSRDMGGELFF
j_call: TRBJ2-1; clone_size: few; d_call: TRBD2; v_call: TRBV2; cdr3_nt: TGTGCCAGCGGGGGGCCCTCTACTAGCGGGAGGGCCTATGAGCAGTTCTTC; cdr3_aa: CASGGPSTSGRAYEQFF
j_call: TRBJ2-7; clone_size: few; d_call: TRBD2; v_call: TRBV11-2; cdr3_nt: TGTGCCAGCAGCCCCACGAGTAGGCCTAGCGGGAGTATCTACGAGCAGTACTTC; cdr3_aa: CASSPTSRPSGSIYEQYF
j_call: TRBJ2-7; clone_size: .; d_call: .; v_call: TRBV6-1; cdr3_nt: TGTGCCAGCCAGTTCGGTATCGGGGAGCAGTACTTC; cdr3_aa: CASQFGIGEQYF
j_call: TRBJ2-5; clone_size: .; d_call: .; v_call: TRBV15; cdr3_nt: TGTGCCACCAGCAGAGAGGGGGAAGTTGAGACCCAGTACTTC; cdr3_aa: CATSREGEVETQYF
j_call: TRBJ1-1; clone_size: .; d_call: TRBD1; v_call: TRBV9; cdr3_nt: TGTGCCAGCAGCGCCGGACAGGGGAGTCTGATCACTGAAGCTTTCTTT; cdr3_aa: CASSAGQGSLITEAFF
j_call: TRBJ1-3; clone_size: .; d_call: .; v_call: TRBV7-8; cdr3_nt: TGTGCCAGCAGCTTAAGCAGGGCGGATGGAAACACCATATATTTT; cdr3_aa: CASSLSRADGNTIYF